This paragraph covers one TCR beta chain sequence. Its cognate antigen has yet to be identified. Base qualities were left out, and no much larger clone turns up one base away. This record belongs to a study of OX40 agonist ivuxolimab in advanced cancers. For the study in its entirety: Ivuxolimab was a fully human IgG2 agonistic monoclonal antibody targeting the costimulatory receptor OX40 (CD134). Intravenous ivuxolimab was administered to patients every 2 weeks at six dose levels: 0.01, 0.1, 0.3, 1.5, 3 and 10 mg/kg. A male proportion of 70% to 90% and a mean age of about 60 years, ranging from about 23 to 79, were recorded for the dose-escalation cohort. Of the approximately 50 patients in dose escalation, about 20 had hepatocellular carcinoma, some 15 had melanoma, 9 had renal cell carcinoma and 9 had head and neck cancer. The paper reports the monotherapy dose-escalation portion (N of about 50 patients) of the phase I ivuxolimab trial. Prior anti-PD-1, anti-PD-L1 or anti-CTLA-4 therapy was permitted, and roughly two fifths of dose-escalation patients had received checkpoint inhibitors. Partial responses were achieved by three dose-escalation patients, of whom one had hepatocellular carcinoma and two had cutaneous melanoma. The point of sequencing TCRbeta in the periphery was to test whether ivuxolimab changed TCR sequence diversity and drove clonal T-cell expansion.

To sequence the TCRbeta CDR3 region, genomic DNA was isolated from the sorted cells. The immunoSEQ Assay was used to sequence the TCRbeta CDR3 regions. Imported from immuneACCESS, the table was reduced by TCRdb to in-frame sequences with V and J called. These copies leave out some clones; in studies compared against another copy, an unresolved V gene accounts for under half, and the cause of the remainder is not known. The sample profile shows tens of thousands of clones; 80% to 90% of them were found once. 0.9% to 1.2% of the sample is in the top ten clones. The trial excluded patients who had a history of autoimmune disease or were on systemic immunosuppression. Peripheral blood for TCR sequencing was drawn from every dose cohort at baseline, at cycle 4 day 1 and at cycle 7 day 1. The samples were taken from a phase I, first-in-human, multicenter, open-label dose-escalation trial of ivuxolimab. The trial enrolled adults with locally advanced or metastatic head and neck squamous cell, hepatocellular, melanoma or renal cell carcinoma. Before TCR sequencing, CD4+ T cells and CD8+ T cells from peripheral blood were sorted into separate populations.

The investigation overall reported the following: Clonal expansion of both CD4+ and CD8+ blood T cells was observed from baseline to week 6 at doses 0.1 to 3.0 mg/kg. Antigen specificity was not determined for the clonally expanded peripheral T cells. In partial responders in the 0.1-3.0 mg/kg groups, normalized peripheral clonal expansion was found to be among the lowest, especially among CD8+ T cells. Low levels of normalized T-cell clonal expansion were also seen in some patients who did not respond. After ivuxolimab, expanded clones were on average more numerous among CD8+ T cells than among CD4+ T cells.

The germline V and J ends show losses of 4 bases and 9 bases respectively, and no gene match explains 9 bases of the junction. The CDR3 contains 14 residues, cysteine and phenylalanine counted. The only DNA kept is the CDR3, 42 bases in frame from the first base. The germline V gene yields SGHRS for CDR1 and YFSETQ for CDR2. This sequence uses TRBV5-1 and TRBJ2-1; TRBD1 matches 8 bases in the middle. This receptor was taken from an adult with an advanced solid tumor such as melanoma, head and neck, liver or kidney cancer. Sequenced here: CD4+ or CD8+ T cells sorted from blood, sampled in a trial of the OX40 agonist ivuxolimab. CDR3 reads: CASSRQDRETEQFF. The nucleotide sequence is given as TGCGCCAGCAGCCGACAGGACAGGGAGACTGAGCAGTTCTTC.